The 23 T cell receptor beta chains presented below share a single source sample, sequenced in a study of T-cell reconstitution after alpha-beta-depleted transplantation in children. The TCRbeta library incorporated unique molecular identifiers. TCRdb independently ran MiXCR on the PCR reads; one entry per CDR3 protein. The data show 500,000 to 600,000 distinct CDR3 sequences, with about 33% seen just once and under 3% held by the top ten. Sequenced here: PBMCs from the stem cell graft donor, sampled from the stem cell graft. These receptors were collected from a human donor who donated a stem cell graft to a child with aplastic anemia.

The genes are TRBV6-6 and TRBJ2-3, with D possibly TRBD1 on 5 matching bases. The V gene's germline CDR1 is MNHNY and CDR2 SVGAGI (reference sequence). The CDR3 sequence is 13 residues long. Trimming removed 7 bases from V and 1 base from J, with 9 bases in between. The DNA for the CDR3 is TGTGCCAGCACCCAGACAGGCACAGATACGCAGTATTTT. It encodes CASTQTGTDTQYF.

This chain connects TRBV6-6 to TRBJ1-5, with D tentatively TRBD1 (5 bases). Germline V CDR1 and CDR2: MNHNY, SVGAGI (reference sequence). This CDR3 has 12 amino acids. Between the trimmed V and J ends, which lost 7 bases and 4 bases, there was a span of 8 bases. In DNA, the CDR3 is TGTGCCAGCACTCAGGGTAATCAGCCCCAGCATTTT. This encodes CASTQGNQPQHF.

This clonotype came up a few times. The chain joins TRBV12-3 or TRBV12-4 to TRBJ2-1, with D possibly called TRBD1 or TRBD2 (5 bases each). CDR3 size: 15 residues. The germline V and J ends were trimmed by 4 bases and 6 bases, with 16 bases remaining between them. For the CDR3, the DNA is TGTGCCAGCAGTTCGACAACCGGGACGATCAATGAGCAGTTCTTC. Translating gives CASSSTTGTINEQFF.

This clonotype was counted a few times. The genes are TRBV18 and TRBJ2-1; 10 bases agree with TRBD1. CDR3 size: 15 residues. V dropped 4 bases and J dropped 5; count of bases not matched to a gene: 5. CDR1 is KGHSH, CDR2 LQKENI, per germline. CDR3 loop: CASSHGQGVNNEQFF. The CDR3 bases are TGTGCCAGCTCACATGGACAGGGGGTAAACAATGAGCAGTTCTTC.

V is TRBV15 and J is TRBJ2-1; TRBD1 matches at 9 bases. This CDR3 is 14 amino acids long. With 6 bases clipped from V and 7 bases from J, the junction kept 7 bases outside the gene matches. Germline V gene data show CDR1 as LNHNV and CDR2 as YYDKDF (reference sequence). The CDR3 sequence: CATRSTGGGNEQFF. In nucleotides, the CDR3 is TGTGCCACCAGATCGACAGGGGGGGGTAATGAGCAGTTCTTC.

This clonotype came up a few times. The chain carries TRBV24-1 and TRBJ2-5; unclear D gene. The ends were cut back, 1 base at V and 5 bases at J, with 16 bases in the middle. The CDR3 sequence is 16 residues long. Germline CDR1 KGHDR, CDR2 SFDVKD. CDR3 residues: CATSDFDKTSKETQYF. The CDR3, as DNA: TGTGCCACCAGTGATTTCGACAAAACGTCTAAGGAGACCCAGTACTTC.

V and J are TRBV3-1 and TRBJ2-2, with D perhaps TRBD1 (5 bases). CDR1 is LGHDT, CDR2 YNNKEL, per germline (reference sequence). CDR3 length: 15 amino acids. The V end was cut by 3 bases, the J end by 1 base, with 9 bases between. CDR3 loop: CASSHRGRNTGELFF. CDR3 bases: TGTGCCAGCAGCCATAGGGGCAGGAACACCGGGGAGCTGTTTTTT.

The chain joins TRBV7-8 to TRBJ2-1; a weak D match, TRBD2 (5 bases). From germline, CDR1 is SGHVS and CDR2 FQNEAQ. The CDR3 extends over 15 amino acids. V lost 1 base and J 5 bases, leaving 12 bases between the germline ends. The CDR3 DNA is TGTGCCAGCAGCTTAGGGCGGGCCGAAAACAATGAGCAGTTCTTC. Amino acid sequence: CASSLGRAENNEQFF. Supplemented by reference TRBV7-8 and TRBJ2-1, the full variable domain reads GAGVSQSPRYKVAKRGQDVALRCDPISGHVSLFWYQQALGQGPEFLTYFQNEAQLDKSGLPSDRFFAERPEGSVSTLKIQRTQQEDSAVYLCASSLGRAENNEQFFGPGTRLTVL.

This clonotype has at least ten counts. Here the CDR3 DNA reads TGTGCCAGCAGTCAGCAGGGTGGCTACACCTTC. It codes for CASSQQGGYTF. V gene TRBV12-3 or TRBV12-4 combines with J gene TRBJ1-2; D possibly corresponds to TRBD1 (5 bases). The V end lost 5 bases, the J end lost 7 bases, and 8 bases lay between the germline ends. The CDR3 covers 11 residues.

The chain uses TRBV24-1 and TRBJ2-3; 14 bases agree with TRBD2. The germline V gene has CDR1 KGHDR and CDR2 SFDVKD. CDR3 length: 17 amino acids. Losses at the gene ends were 4 bases for V and 5 bases for J; bases not matched to a gene: 7. CDR3 sequence reads: CATSDPGLAGERDTQYF. For the CDR3, the DNA is TGTGCCACCAGTGACCCGGGACTAGCGGGAGAAAGAGATACGCAGTATTTT.

This clonotype was counted only a few times. A much larger clone sits a single nucleotide away, making a read error possible. The genes are TRBV10-3 and TRBJ2-4, with a possible D match to TRBD2 (6 bases). This CDR3 has 16 amino acids. Germline-derived CDR1 and CDR2 are ENHRY and SYGVKD. CDR3 DNA sequence: TGTGCCATCAGTGAGTCGCCGGGAGTAGCCAAAAACAGTCAGTACTTC. It encodes CAISESPGVAKNSQYF.

This clonotype was detected only a few times. The chain uses TRBV5-1 and TRBJ2-1, with 8 bases that match TRBD2. The CDR3 spans 17 residues. V dropped 1 base and J dropped 15; count of bases not matched to a gene: 21. CDR1 is SGHRS, CDR2 YFSETQ, per germline. The chain's CDR3 is CASSLRGGPGLGSHPFF. The CDR3 coding sequence is TGCGCCAGCAGCTTGAGGGGGGGACCGGGACTAGGTTCCCACCCGTTCTTC. Combining the CDR3 with reference TRBV5-1 and TRBJ2-1 gives the whole variable domain KAGVTQTPRYLIKTRGQQVTLSCSPISGHRSVSWYQQTPGQGLQFLFEYFSETQRNKGNFPGRFSGRQFSNSRSEMNVSTLELGDSALYLCASSLRGGPGLGSHPFFGPGTRLTVL.

The CDR3 spells CASSMETGRDNEQFF. CDR3 sequence (DNA): TGTGCCAGTAGTATGGAGACAGGGAGGGACAATGAGCAGTTCTTC. The rearrangement links TRBV19 to TRBJ2-1; the D call may be TRBD1 or TRBD2 (7 bases each). V was clipped by 3 bases and J by 5 bases, with 14 bases between them. Germline V gives CDR1 LNHDA, CDR2 SQIVND (reference sequence). The CDR3 runs 15 residues.

This clonotype has just a few counts. The chain links TRBV7-2 to TRBJ1-1; 8 bases align to TRBD1. V lost 3 bases and J lost 1; bases outside the gene matches: 7. The germline V gene has CDR1 SGHTA and CDR2 FQGNSA. This CDR3 has 16 amino acids. The CDR3 DNA sequence: TGTGCCAGCAGCTTTTCAGGGGGCGCGGGGAACACTGAAGCTTTCTTT. Its protein is CASSFSGGAGNTEAFF. The whole variable domain, filled in from reference TRBV7-2 and TRBJ1-1, reads GAGVSQSPSNKVTEKGKDVELRCDPISGHTALYWYRQSLGQGLEFLIYFQGNSAPDKSGLPSDRFSAERTGGSVSTLTIQRTQQEDSAVYLCASSFSGGAGNTEAFFGQGTRLTVV.

The chain joins TRBV4-1 to TRBJ1-1, with D maybe TRBD1 (5 bases). The V and J ends lost 1 base and 4 bases respectively, with 13 bases between them. Germline V gives CDR1 MGHRA, CDR2 YSYEKL. The CDR3 loop spans 15 amino acids. The CDR3 DNA is TGCGCCAGCAGCCAAGTGGCCCGGGGCGGCACTGAAGCTTTCTTT. It specifies CASSQVARGGTEAFF.

This clonotype was seen a handful of times. V and J are TRBV6-4 and TRBJ2-3; D ambiguous. Between the trimmed V and J ends, which lost 4 bases and 0 bases, there was a span of 8 bases. Germline assignment: CDR1 MRHNA and CDR2 SNTAGT. This CDR3 spans 14 amino acids. This CDR3 reads CASSVDSSTDTQYF. The CDR3, as DNA: TGTGCCAGCAGTGTAGACTCAAGCACAGATACGCAGTATTTT.

This clonotype was counted only a few times. The chain employs TRBV18 and TRBJ2-1; 9 bases agree with TRBD2. The CDR3 spans 15 residues. Germline loops: CDR1 KGHSH, CDR2 LQKENI. Losses at the gene ends were 1 base for V and 10 bases for J; bases not matched to a gene: 8. CDR3 sequence (DNA): TGTGCCAGCTCACCACAGAATAGCGGGGGCTCCGAGCAGTTCTTC. It codes for CASSPQNSGGSEQFF.

The rearrangement links TRBV4-3 to TRBJ2-6; D gene uncertain. Per germline, CDR1 LGHNA and CDR2 YSLEER. There are 17 residues in the CDR3. Between the trimmed V and J ends, which lost 0 bases and 1 base, there was a span of 10 bases. The CDR3 bases are TGCGCCAGCAGCCAAGATGGGATGGGGTCTGGGGCCAACGTCCTGACTTTC. It yields the protein CASSQDGMGSGANVLTF.

A few counts support this clonotype. The gene calls are TRBV24-1 and TRBJ2-3, with 14 bases aligning to TRBD2. After removal of 7 bases from V and 3 bases from J, the junction contained 2 bases not matched to a gene. Germline values: CDR1 KGHDR, CDR2 SFDVKD. This CDR3 is built from 15 residues. CDR3 sequence (DNA): TGTGCCACCAGGGGACTAGCGGGAGAAACAGATACGCAGTATTTT. Its protein is CATRGLAGETDTQYF.

J is TRBJ2-3 and V is TRBV14; 7 positions agree with TRBD2. Germline CDR1 and CDR2: SGHDN and FVKESK. V gave up 3 bases and J gave up 2 bases; unmatched junction bases: 8. The CDR3 length is 16 residues. The CDR3 reads CASSHQGGLLTDTQYF. The CDR3 DNA reads TGTGCCAGCAGCCACCAGGGAGGGTTGCTCACAGATACGCAGTATTTT.

This clonotype was seen a few times. The chain carries TRBV29-1 and TRBJ1-1; no reliable D call. Trimming cost V 1 base and J 5 bases, with 11 bases left between them. Germline lookup yields CDR1 SQVTM and CDR2 ANQGSEA. This CDR3 is built from 13 residues. The CDR3 is CSVEGNRATEAFF. CDR3 in DNA: TGCAGCGTTGAAGGAAACAGAGCGACTGAAGCTTTCTTT.

The chain combines TRBV12-3 or TRBV12-4 with TRBJ2-7; D not resolved. CDR3 size: 12 residues. Trimming left V 3 bases short and J 7 bases short, with 10 bases between. The CDR3 protein is CASSFASGEQYV. Here the CDR3 DNA reads TGTGCCAGCAGTTTCGCTTCAGGAGAGCAGTACGTC.

The chain uses TRBV14 and TRBJ2-1; D remains ambiguous. CDR3 size: 17 residues. Trimming removed 0 bases at V and 0 bases at J, with 12 bases between. Germline V gives CDR1 SGHDN, CDR2 FVKESK. The CDR3 DNA follows: TGTGCCAGCAGCCAAGATCTTGGCAGCCTCTCCTACAATGAGCAGTTCTTC. This translates into CASSQDLGSLSYNEQFF.